The text below deals with one T cell receptor (beta chain). Its antigen remains unknown. Generated by immunoSEQ multiplex PCR, the TCRdb table keeps only in-frame clones and is missing some. The sample has 20,000 to 25,000 clones; just over 90% are singletons. The data are from a study of a mutant IDH1 vaccine in newly diagnosed glioma. Study summary: Patients had received radiotherapy, temozolomide, or both previously, most receiving both. General observations from the study: Seemingly, top peripheral T cell clonotype changes bore no relation to pseudoprogression. There were vaccine-induced immune responses in about 92% of the patients.

Germline V CDR1 and CDR2: SGHNT, YYREEE (reference sequence). V was clipped by 1 base and J by 5 bases; unmatched bases: 2. The CDR3 is 13 amino acids. Documented time point: baseline, week 1 (first vaccination visit). Treatment in this sample: pre-vaccination baseline after standard-of-care therapy. The chain couples TRBV5-4 to TRBJ2-5, with TRBD1 matching 7 bases. This clonotype was obtained from a man aged 25 to 45 with glioma. This sample comprised PBMCs, obtained from a glioma patient treated with radiotherapy, temozolomide or both. In nucleotides, the CDR3 is TGTGCCAGCAGCTTGACAGGGGTGGAGACCCAGTACTTC. This codes for CASSLTGVETQYF.